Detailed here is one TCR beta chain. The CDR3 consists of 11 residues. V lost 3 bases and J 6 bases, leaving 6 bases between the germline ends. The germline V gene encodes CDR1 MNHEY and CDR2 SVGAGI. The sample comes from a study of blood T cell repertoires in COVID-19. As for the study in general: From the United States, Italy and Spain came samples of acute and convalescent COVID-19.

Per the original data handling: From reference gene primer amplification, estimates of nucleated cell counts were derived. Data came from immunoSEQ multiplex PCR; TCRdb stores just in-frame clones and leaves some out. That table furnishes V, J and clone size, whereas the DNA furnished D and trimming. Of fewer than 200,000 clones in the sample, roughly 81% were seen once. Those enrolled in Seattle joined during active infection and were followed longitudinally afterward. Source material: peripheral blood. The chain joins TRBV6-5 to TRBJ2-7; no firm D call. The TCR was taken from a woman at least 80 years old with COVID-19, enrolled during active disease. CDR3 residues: CASSYGGEQYF. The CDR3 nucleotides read TGTGCCAGCAGTTATGGCGGCGAGCAGTACTTC.